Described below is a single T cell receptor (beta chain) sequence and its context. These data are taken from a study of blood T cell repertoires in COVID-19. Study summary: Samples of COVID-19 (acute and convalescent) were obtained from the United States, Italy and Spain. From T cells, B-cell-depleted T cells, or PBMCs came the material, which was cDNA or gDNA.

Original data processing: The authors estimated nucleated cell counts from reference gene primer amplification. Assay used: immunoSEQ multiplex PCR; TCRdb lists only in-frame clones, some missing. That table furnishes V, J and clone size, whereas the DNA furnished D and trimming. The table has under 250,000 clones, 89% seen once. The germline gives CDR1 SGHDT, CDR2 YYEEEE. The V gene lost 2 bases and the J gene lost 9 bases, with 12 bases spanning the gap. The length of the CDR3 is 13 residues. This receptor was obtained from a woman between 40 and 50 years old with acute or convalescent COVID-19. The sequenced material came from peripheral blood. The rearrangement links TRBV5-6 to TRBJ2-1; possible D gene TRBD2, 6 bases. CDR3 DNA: TGTGCCAGCAGCTTAGGGGACGGGGGTGAGCAGTTCTTC. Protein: CASSLGDGGEQFF.